The 19 T cell receptor beta chains below come from one sample, sequenced in a study of T-cell memory formation after mild COVID-19. A single record per CDR3 protein comes from TCRdb applying MiXCR to the 5' RACE reads. The sample contains a few hundred thousand distinct CDR3 sequences, 15% to 20% of which appear only once. The specimen sequenced was PBMCs or a T cell subset sorted from them (not recorded which). Every receptor here comes from a man aged 18 to 30 who had mild COVID-19 (a few samples of this study predate the infection). Cell type and time point are not known.

The V gene is TRBV11-3, the J gene TRBJ2-1; TRBD2 might be the D (5 bases). The V and J ends lost 5 bases and 3 bases respectively, with 14 bases between them. The CDR3 sequence is 15 residues long. Looked up from germline, CDR1 is SGHNT and CDR2 is YENEEA. The CDR3 DNA sequence: TGTGCCAGCAGCAAGAGGGAAGGTATCTACAATGAGCAGTTCTTC. It encodes CASSKREGIYNEQFF.

The V call is TRBV12-3 or TRBV12-4, the J call TRBJ2-1; D is ambiguous. This CDR3 contains 15 residues. V gave up 3 bases and J gave up 0 bases, with 9 bases separating them. The CDR3 is CASSFGPSSYNEQFF. In nucleotides, the CDR3 is TGTGCCAGCAGTTTCGGTCCTAGCTCCTACAATGAGCAGTTCTTC.

The rearrangement joins TRBV28 to TRBJ2-1; either TRBD1 or TRBD2 may fit D (6 bases each). Germline CDR1 MDHEN, CDR2 SYDVKM. CDR3 length equals 13 residues. The V end was cut by 6 bases, the J end by 6 bases, with 12 bases between. The CDR3 protein is CASSLPGANEQFF. CDR3 nucleotides: TGTGCCAGCAGCCTACCGGGGGCCAATGAGCAGTTCTTC.

The chain is built from TRBV5-1 and TRBJ1-4; D uncertain. This CDR3 is built from 16 residues. The germline V gene has CDR1 SGHRS and CDR2 YFSETQ. Trimming shortened V by 1 base and J by 2 bases, and 12 bases separated the two germline ends. The CDR3 here is CASSLRSALTNEKLFF. DNA of the CDR3: TGCGCCAGCAGCTTGCGTTCGGCCTTGACTAATGAAAAACTGTTTTTT.

This clonotype was found many times. As DNA, the CDR3 is TGCGCCAGCAGCCAAGAAGTGGGGACAGGGGGCTCCTACGAGCAGTACTTC. Residues: CASSQEVGTGGSYEQYF. The V call is TRBV4-1, the J call TRBJ2-7; 11 bases are shared with TRBD1. CDR3 size: 17 residues. Germline CDR1 is MGHRA and CDR2 is YSYEKL. After removal of 0 bases from V and 0 bases from J, the junction contained 4 bases not matched to a gene.

This clonotype was observed a few times. The chain joins TRBV6-5 to TRBJ1-1; a weak D match, TRBD1 (5 bases). The CDR3 loop spans 13 amino acids. The ends were cut back, 3 bases at V and 8 bases at J, with 13 bases in the middle. CDR1 is MNHEY and CDR2 is SVGAGI in the germline V gene. CDR3 nucleotide sequence: TGTGCCAGCAGTTATGGGACGTACTCCGAAGCTTTCTTT. Translating gives CASSYGTYSEAFF.

This clonotype came up a few times. The genes are TRBV7-9 and TRBJ1-1; perhaps TRBD1 as D (6 bases). This CDR3 is built from 12 residues. V was shortened by 5 bases and J by 5 bases, with 9 bases between the two germline ends. CDR1 and CDR2 from the germline V gene are SEHNR and FQNEAQ (reference sequence). The CDR3 sequence: CASSAQGTEAFF. The CDR3 bases are TGTGCCAGCAGCGCGCAGGGGACTGAAGCTTTCTTT.

This clonotype was observed a handful of times. The genes are TRBV5-5 and TRBJ2-7; 8 bases map to TRBD1. With 2 bases clipped from V and 0 bases from J, the junction kept 4 bases outside the gene matches. The CDR3 has 15 residues. Germline CDR1 reads SGHKS; CDR2 reads YYEKEE (reference sequence). CDR3 sequence (DNA): TGTGCCAGCAGCTTATTGGGACAGGACTCCTACGAGCAGTACTTC. This translates into CASSLLGQDSYEQYF.

This clonotype showed up just a few times. The junction shows a germline mismatch at one end, possibly a read error. This chain connects TRBV7-7 to TRBJ2-5, with unresolved D. The CDR3 length is 13 residues. The germline gives CDR1 SSHAT, CDR2 FNYEAQ (reference sequence). CDR3 nucleotides: TGTGCTAGCAGCCGACTGACCGAGGAGACCCAGTACTTC. Amino acids: CASSRLTEETQYF.

A few counts support this clonotype. The V and J genes are TRBV4-3 and TRBJ2-1, with unresolved D. The V end was cut by 4 bases, the J end by 2 bases, with 15 bases between. This CDR3 contains 16 residues. Germline CDR1 and CDR2: LGHNA and YSLEER. CDR3 protein: CASSRWGRATYNEQFF. CDR3 nucleotides: TGCGCCAGCAGCCGATGGGGAAGGGCTACCTACAATGAGCAGTTCTTC.

V usage is TRBV5-6 and J usage is TRBJ1-2, with TRBD1 identical over 8 bases. Per the germline V gene, CDR1 is SGHDT and CDR2 is YYEEEE. Trimming took 2 bases from V and 0 from J; bases not matched to a gene: 3. The CDR3 extends over 15 amino acids. CDR3 bases: TGTGCCAGCAGCTTCCTGGACAGGGCTAACTATGGCTACACCTTC. This translates into CASSFLDRANYGYTF. The variable domain in full, completed from reference TRBV5-6 and TRBJ1-2, reads DAGVTQSPTHLIKTRGQQVTLRCSPKSGHDTVSWYQQALGQGPQFIFQYYEEEERQRGNFPDRFSGHQFPNYSSELNVNALLLGDSALYLCASSFLDRANYGYTFGSGTRLTVV.

This clonotype turned up a few times. The rearrangement joins TRBV20-1 to TRBJ2-3; maybe TRBD1 (6 bases). The germline CDR1 and CDR2 sequences are DFQATT and SNEGSKA (reference sequence). With 4 bases removed from V and 4 bases from J, the gap between germline ends came to 9 bases. This CDR3 contains 12 residues. CDR3 in amino acids: CSANRAADTQYF. CDR3 nucleotides: TGCAGTGCTAACAGGGCGGCAGATACGCAGTATTTT.

The chain combines TRBV7-8 with TRBJ2-7, with TRBD2 as a possible D gene (5 bases). Trimming cost V 2 bases and J 2 bases, with 19 bases left between them. Germline CDR1 SGHVS, CDR2 FQNEAQ. The CDR3 is made up of 17 amino acids. CDR3 residues: CASSLYAGGRRPYEQYF. CDR3 sequence (DNA): TGTGCCAGCAGCTTATACGCGGGCGGACGGAGACCCTACGAGCAGTACTTC.

This clonotype was seen a handful of times. The junction and the germline gene differ at one end; a read error may be behind it. The chain recombines TRBV7-8 with TRBJ1-1; D not certain. The length of the CDR3 is 13 residues. Germline assignment: CDR1 SGHVS and CDR2 FQNEAQ. The CDR3: CASILETNTEAFF. CDR3 DNA: TGTGCCAGCATCTTAGAGACGAACACTGAAGCTTTCTTT.

V gene TRBV6-2 or TRBV6-3 combines with J gene TRBJ2-6; D is tentatively TRBD1 or TRBD2 (5 bases each). There are 13 residues in the CDR3. Trimming stripped 6 bases from V and 2 bases from J, with 5 bases between. Germline loops: CDR1 MNHEY, CDR2 SVGEGT. CDR3 amino acids: CASRGAGANVLTF. The DNA of the CDR3 is TGTGCCAGCAGGGGGGCTGGGGCCAACGTCCTGACTTTC.

The rearrangement uses TRBV10-3 and TRBJ2-7, with a possible D match to TRBD1 (6 bases). Germline CDR1 and CDR2: ENHRY and SYGVKD. CDR3 size: 13 residues. Trimming shortened V by 8 bases and J by 5 bases, and 16 bases separated the two germline ends. CDR3 DNA sequence: TGTGCCATCTCCCGTGGGGGCGTCGACGAGCAGTACTTC. Encoded protein: CAISRGGVDEQYF.

This chain uses TRBV4-3 with TRBJ1-1; the D gene is possibly TRBD1 (5 bases). V shed 0 bases and J shed 0 bases, with 20 bases lying between them. This CDR3 is 19 amino acids long. Germline V lookup: CDR1 LGHNA, CDR2 YSLEER. CDR3 nucleotides: TGCGCCAGCAGCCAAGATATATTAGGGTCCGACAGCTTGAACACTGAAGCTTTCTTT. Amino acids: CASSQDILGSDSLNTEAFF.

The rearrangement joins TRBV4-1 to TRBJ2-7; D is uncertain. The length of the CDR3 is 16 residues. Per germline, CDR1 MGHRA and CDR2 YSYEKL. V gave up 1 base and J gave up 3 bases, with 16 bases separating them. The CDR3 here is CASSQVVGLPNYEQYF. CDR3 coding DNA: TGCGCCAGCAGCCAAGTGGTAGGCTTACCGAACTACGAGCAGTACTTC.

At least ten counts were recorded for this clonotype. This chain uses TRBV11-2 with TRBJ1-2; the match to TRBD1 covers 8 bases. The CDR3 loop spans 12 amino acids. The V gene's germline CDR1 is SGHAT and CDR2 FQNNGV. V shed 6 bases and J 8 bases; nucleotides not matched to a gene: 5. CDR3 sequence: CASSYDRGGYTF. The CDR3, as DNA: TGTGCCAGCAGTTACGACAGGGGCGGCTACACCTTC.